This T cell receptor beta chain came from a study of cytomegalovirus exposure and HLA in healthy donors. The PCR was carried out with 60 Vbeta primers and 13 Jbeta primers. Generated by immunoSEQ multiplex PCR, the TCRdb table keeps only in-frame clones and is missing some. The sample contains 95,000 to 150,000 clones, about 80% of which appear only once. The CDR3 spans 13 residues. V was clipped by 7 bases and J by 0 bases, with 9 bases between them. In germline, CDR1 is SGHRS, CDR2 YFSETQ. Sequenced material: PBMCs. The TCR comes from a young man in good health and CMV-seropositive. The chain combines TRBV5-1 with TRBJ2-3, with unresolved D. CDR3 sequence (DNA): TGCGCCAGCTCCCAGGATAGCACAGATACGCAGTATTTT. This gives the protein CASSQDSTDTQYF.